This T cell receptor (beta chain) is drawn from a study of CD8+CD57+ T cells in acquired aplastic anemia. As for the study in general: Sorted CD4+ plus CD8+ cells gave DNA averaging about 3.2 ug. The average read count for CD4+ cells in healthy donors was around 10 million.

Genomic DNA provided the template from which TCR beta VDJ and CDR3 profiles were obtained. Via MiXCR, TCRdb re-called the reads, giving one row per CDR3 protein. The sample contains 150,000 to 200,000 distinct CDR3 sequences, 45% to 50% of which appear only once. The CDR3 runs 15 residues. Germline assignment: CDR1 SNHLY and CDR2 FYNNEI. V dropped 6 bases and J dropped 0 bases, with 12 bases sitting between them. Remarks on this clonotype: As yet, its antigen is unknown.

Whole-study results and caveats: There were over 25 CD8+ CDR3 sequences that occurred in both patients and controls. Any difference that existed in CD8+ Simpson's diversity between patients and controls was not significant.

The origin of this receptor is a human donor in good health. The specimen was sorted CD4+, CD8+, or CD8+CD57+ T cells (not recorded which) from PBMCs. This sequence joins TRBV2 and TRBJ1-3; TRBD1 is a possible D gene (5 bases). CDR3: CASRFGGISGNTIYF. CDR3 bases: TGTGCCAGCAGATTCGGGGGGATCTCTGGAAACACCATATATTTT.